This TCR beta chain was obtained from a study of brain metastases from non-small cell lung cancer. The repertoire was sequenced with immunoSEQ multiplex PCR; TCRdb's copy has only in-frame clones and lacks some. The sample records roughly 2,000 clones, 84% being singletons. This clone has a handful of counts. The antigen remains undetermined. Study outcomes and limitations: Brain metastases shared most TCR repertoire with primaries, with sparse T cells. Expanded T-cell clones appeared in around 64% of brain metastases over primaries. Fewer infiltrating T cells were found in brain metastases than primaries.

Germline loops: CDR1 SGHKS, CDR2 YYEKEE (reference sequence). The CDR3 is made up of 16 amino acids. V was pared by 4 bases and J by 3 bases, with 11 bases of the junction left unmatched. This receptor was obtained from a donor aged 40 or older with non-small cell lung cancer. Sequenced material: primary lung tumor tissue. V gene TRBV5-5 combines with J gene TRBJ2-5, with 8 bases lining up with TRBD2. The CDR3 here is CASSATGRGAKETQYF. Written as DNA, the CDR3 is TGTGCCAGCAGCGCTACGGGGCGGGGGGCTAAAGAGACCCAGTACTTC.